This entry is about one T cell receptor beta chain. There is no known antigen for this receptor. This entry comes from a study of CXCR3-negative and CXCR3-positive naive CD8 T cells (dated by TCRdb to the late 2010s). For the study in its entirety: In total, about 135 million TRB reads were obtained, or roughly 1.5 +/- 0.3 million reads per library. The diversity and physicochemical repertoire analyses included about a dozen donors pooled from two independent experiments. The TRBV-TRBJ cluster analysis covered naive subsets from about 5 donors and memory cells from 3 donors.

CDR1 and CDR2 were assigned from the germline V gene as SGHVS and FQNEAQ. From the cysteine through the phenylalanine, the CDR3 covers 15 amino acids. The coding DNA is unavailable. What the work shows at the level of the full study, not this receptor alone: Both naive subsets had comparably high repertoire diversity, while memory CD8+ T cells had much lower repertoire diversity. TRB CDR3s from CXCR3-positive naive cells showed higher hydrophobicity (lower Kidera factor 4), lower energy, and higher strength and volume indices than CXCR3-negative naive cells. Freshly isolated PBMCs were used for most assays because CXCR3 expression partially decreased after cryopreservation. Surface CD5, linked to self-reactivity in mice, was comparable between naive subsets; TCR interaction strength was therefore also inferred from TRB CDR3 physicochemical properties. Similar TRBV-TRBJ usage was shown by naive CXCR3-negative and CXCR3-positive cells from the same donor, whereas distinct patterns were shown by memory cells.

Sequencing instrument: NextSeq 550. The Human TCR Profiling Kit (MiLaboratory) was used to prepare UMI-labeled 5' RACE TRB cDNA libraries. The full amount of extracted RNA was used for cDNA synthesis, and the full amount of resulting cDNA was used for PCR amplification. Libraries were prepared in parallel using an identical number of PCR cycles. Per the authors' processing: With a minimum of two reads required per UMI, MIGEC and MiXCR pulled out about 50,000 +/- 10,000 unique UMI-labeled TRB cDNA molecules from each library. Each library averaged 40,000 +/- 10,000 functional in-frame TRB CDR3 nucleotide clonotypes without stop codons. After each sample was downsampled to 5000 UMI-labeled TRB molecules, VDJtools was used to calculate diversity metrics such as normalized Shannon-Wiener and Chao1. For the central five CDR3 residues, VDJtools calculated physicochemical properties weighted by clonotype size, namely interaction energy, strength, volume and Kidera factor 4. TCRdb reanalyzed the reads, keeping one entry per CDR3 protein sequence and omitting DNA. TCRdb's processing, not the study's, gives the V and J calls here. The sample table on file contains about 41,000 distinct CDR3 sequences. In total, the top ten clones hold about 1.9% of the sample.

For every CD8+ T cell subset, approximately 300,000 cells were flow-sorted straight into RLT lysis buffer, and each subset was sorted in triplicate. To exclude memory contaminants, naive CD8+ T cells were stringently defined as CD45RO-CCR7+CD27+CD95-. Peripheral blood mononuclear cells were isolated from buffy coats using standard density gradient centrifugation. A FACSAria III was used to flow-sort naive CXCR3-negative and CXCR3-positive CD8+ T cells. An RNeasy Mini Kit was used to extract total RNA from the sorted cells. This receptor chain uses TRBV7-8 and TRBJ2-2. This receptor was obtained from a human donor in good health. Some clones in this sample may be carry-over from other donors' samples. The sequencing sample was made of naive CXCR3- CD8+ T cells from blood. Interpreted using the paper, the cell subset or site label stands for: CD45RO-CCR7+CD27+CD95- naive CD8+ T cells lacking CXCR3 (TNR3-). The CDR3 region: CASSPPARNTGELFF.